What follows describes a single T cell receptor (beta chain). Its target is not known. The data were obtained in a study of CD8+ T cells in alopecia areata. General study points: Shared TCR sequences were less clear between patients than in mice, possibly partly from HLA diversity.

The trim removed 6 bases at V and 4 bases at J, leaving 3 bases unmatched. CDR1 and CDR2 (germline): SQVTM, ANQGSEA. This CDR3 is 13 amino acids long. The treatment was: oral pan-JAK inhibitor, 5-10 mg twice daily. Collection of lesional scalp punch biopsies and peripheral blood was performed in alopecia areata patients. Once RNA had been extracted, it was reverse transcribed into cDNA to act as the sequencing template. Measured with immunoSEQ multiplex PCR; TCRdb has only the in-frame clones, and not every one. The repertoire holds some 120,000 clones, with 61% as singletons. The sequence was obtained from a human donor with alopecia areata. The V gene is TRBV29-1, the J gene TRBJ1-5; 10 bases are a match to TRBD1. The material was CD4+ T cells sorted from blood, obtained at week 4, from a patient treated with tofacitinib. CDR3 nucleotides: TGCAGCGTACGGACAGGGGGGAATCAGCCCCAGCATTTT. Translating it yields CSVRTGGNQPQHF.